These T cell receptor beta chains were read from a single sample in a study of cytomegalovirus exposure and HLA in healthy donors. Data came from immunoSEQ multiplex PCR; TCRdb stores just in-frame clones and leaves some out. The sample comprises roughly 170,000 clones, roughly 78% of which are singletons, and roughly 13% rests with the top ten. Sequences were obtained from PBMCs. The receptors originated from a woman in her forties or fifties in good health and CMV-seropositive. The CDR3 runs from the conserved cysteine through the conserved F or W. Fields, in order: D gene, clone size, J gene, V gene, CDR3 protein, CDR3 DNA. The D gene is left open where the match is weak. Clone size is shown for a subset of rows, as once, few, many or a class of expanded clone.

>TRBD2|NA|TRBJ2-1|TRBV7-2
CASSWTSAGEQFF
TGTGCCAGCAGCTGGACTAGCGCCGGTGAGCAGTTCTTC
>NA|NA|TRBJ1-3|TRBV6-5
CASSYSLQDNTIYF
TGTGCCAGCAGTTACAGTCTCCAGGATAACACCATATATTTT
>TRBD1|NA|TRBJ2-2|TRBV5-4
CASSFYRGQGTGELFF
TGTGCCAGCAGCTTTTACAGGGGGCAGGGCACCGGGGAGCTGTTTTTT
>NA|NA|TRBJ1-2|TRBV10-2
CASSESQGYYGYTF
TGCGCCAGCAGTGAGTCGCAGGGATACTATGGCTACACCTTC
>TRBD1|NA|TRBJ1-1|TRBV6-5
CASSSTGVRTEAFF
TGTGCCAGCAGTTCCACAGGGGTGAGAACTGAAGCTTTCTTT
>NA|NA|TRBJ1-5|TRBV30
CAWGEGGPQHF
TGTGCCTGGGGGGAGGGGGGGCCCCAGCATTTT
>TRBD1|NA|TRBJ2-7|TRBV5-1
CASSSYRTGVYEQYF
TGCGCCAGCAGCTCTTACAGGACAGGGGTTTACGAGCAGTACTTC
>TRBD1|once|TRBJ1-1|TRBV5-4
CASSLRDSEAFF
TGTGCCAGCAGCTTGAGGGACAGTGAAGCTTTCTTT
>TRBD1|NA|TRBJ2-5|TRBV10-1
CASSDFRDSLQETQYF
TGCGCCAGCAGTGACTTCCGGGACAGCTTACAAGAGACCCAGTACTTC
>TRBD2|NA|TRBJ2-1|TRBV7-9
CASSLASGGAREQFF
TGTGCCAGCAGCTTAGCTAGCGGGGGGGCACGAGAGCAGTTCTTC
>TRBD1|NA|TRBJ2-1|TRBV5-1
CASSLPGGNEQFF
TGCGCCAGCAGCTTGCCAGGGGGCAATGAGCAGTTCTTC
>TRBD1|NA|TRBJ2-5|TRBV11-2
CASSMDRGVGTQYF
TGTGCCAGCAGCATGGACAGGGGGGTAGGGACCCAGTACTTC
>TRBD2|few|TRBJ2-2|TRBV6-5
CASYRGGPSTGELFF
TGTGCCAGCTACCGCGGGGGTCCCAGCACCGGGGAGCTGTTTTTT
>NA|NA|TRBJ1-1|TRBV5-1
CASSLVPRSNTEAFF
TGCGCCAGCAGCTTGGTACCCAGATCGAACACTGAAGCTTTCTTT
>TRBD1|once|TRBJ1-2|TRBV6-1
CASSVPGTAHTF
TGTGCCAGCAGTGTTCCCGGGACAGCTCATACCTTC
>NA|few|TRBJ1-1|TRBV10-3
CAIKEGVTEAFF
TGTGCCATCAAAGAAGGAGTGACTGAAGCTTTCTTT
>NA|NA|TRBJ1-2|TRBV18
CASSPLADLYGYTF
TGTGCCAGCTCACCACTAGCGGATCTCTATGGCTACACCTTC
>TRBD1|NA|TRBJ2-5|TRBV6-1
CASSGPRQGTQYF
TGTGCCAGCAGTGGTCCCCGACAGGGAACCCAGTACTTC
>NA|few|TRBJ2-2|TRBV29-1
CSVNRFPNTGELFF
TGCAGCGTTAACAGGTTTCCGAACACCGGGGAGCTGTTTTTT
>NA|NA|TRBJ2-3|TRBV14
CASSRQGMGTDTQYF
TGTGCCAGCAGTCGTCAGGGGATGGGTACAGATACGCAGTATTTT
>TRBD2|NA|TRBJ2-3|TRBV7-9
CASTTLRGGTDTQYF
TGTGCCAGCACCACTCTGCGGGGGGGAACAGATACGCAGTATTTT
>NA|NA|TRBJ1-6|TRBV27
CASSPGDTRHNSPLHF
TGTGCCAGCAGTCCCGGGGATACTAGACATAATTCACCCCTCCACTTT
>NA|NA|TRBJ1-2|TRBV19
CASSTWTEMGVYTF
TGTGCCAGTAGTACATGGACAGAGATGGGGGTCTACACCTTC
>NA|many|TRBJ1-2|TRBV7-9
CASTPDRSGYTF
TGTGCCAGCACCCCCGACAGGAGTGGCTACACCTTC
>NA|NA|TRBJ1-6|TRBV15
CATSLGLTNSPLHF
TGTGCCACCAGCCTAGGACTGACTAATTCACCCCTCCACTTT
>NA|few|TRBJ2-7|TRBV9
CASGQGPRAYEQYF
TGTGCCAGCGGGCAGGGGCCAAGGGCCTACGAGCAGTACTTC
>NA|NA|TRBJ2-1|TRBV5-4
CASSWGGDSSYNEQFF
TGTGCCAGCAGCTGGGGCGGAGACAGCTCCTACAATGAGCAGTTCTTC
>NA|once|TRBJ2-4|TRBV7-8
CASAVGAKNIQYF
TGTGCCAGCGCGGTGGGAGCCAAAAACATTCAGTACTTC
>TRBD1|few|TRBJ2-4|TRBV19
CASSPDRGIQYF
TGTGCCAGTAGTCCGGACAGGGGGATTCAGTACTTC
>TRBD2|NA|TRBJ2-7|TRBV6-6
CASSYQRGGGQYF
TGTGCCAGCAGTTACCAGCGGGGGGGAGGGCAGTACTTC
>TRBD1|NA|TRBJ1-1|TRBV30
CAWSPQGGTEAFF
TGTGCCTGGAGCCCGCAGGGGGGCACTGAAGCTTTCTTT
>NA|NA|TRBJ2-1|TRBV7-9
CASSLGQVNEQFF
TGTGCCAGCAGCTTAGGACAGGTTAATGAGCAGTTCTTC
>NA|NA|TRBJ1-1|TRBV6-1
CASRQGQNTEAFF
TGTGCCAGCAGACAGGGCCAGAACACTGAAGCTTTCTTT
>TRBD1|once|TRBJ2-7|TRBV5-1
CASSWAPVDRGGEQYF
TGCGCCAGCAGCTGGGCCCCCGTGGACAGGGGTGGGGAGCAGTACTTC
>TRBD2|few|TRBJ2-3|TRBV2
CASSVLLAGTDTQYF
TGTGCCAGCAGTGTGTTGCTAGCGGGCACAGATACGCAGTATTTT
>NA|few|TRBJ1-5|TRBV6-1
CASKPDTSNQPQHF
TGTGCCAGCAAACCCGACACTTCCAATCAGCCCCAGCATTTT
>NA|NA|TRBJ1-5|TRBV6-1
CATSAGISNQPQHF
TGTGCCACCAGCGCAGGGATCAGCAATCAGCCCCAGCATTTT
>NA|NA|TRBJ1-2|TRBV20-1
CSAESPSYPTF
TGCAGTGCAGAAAGCCCCTCTTATCCTACCTTC
>NA|NA|TRBJ2-7|TRBV4-1
CASSQSFPGGIYEQYF
TGCGCCAGCAGCCAATCTTTTCCTGGGGGGATTTACGAGCAGTACTTC
>TRBD1|NA|TRBJ1-5|TRBV7-9
CASSYEGGGSQPQHF
TGTGCCAGCAGCTACGAAGGGGGCGGTTCCCAGCCCCAGCATTTT
>TRBD1|NA|TRBJ2-7|TRBV13
CASSEGTAFTYEQYF
TGTGCCAGCAGCGAGGGGACAGCCTTTACCTACGAGCAGTACTTC
>TRBD1|few|TRBJ1-5|TRBV28
CASSLWKATGGEWNQPQHF
TGTGCCAGCAGTTTATGGAAGGCTACAGGGGGCGAGTGGAATCAGCCCCAGCATTTT
>TRBD2|NA|TRBJ2-5|TRBV5-6
CASGLAGEETQYF
TGTGCCAGCGGACTAGCGGGGGAGGAGACCCAGTACTTC
>TRBD1|few|TRBJ2-7|TRBV6-5
CASRGGGYEQYF
TGTGCCAGCAGAGGGGGCGGATACGAGCAGTACTTC
>NA|once|TRBJ2-7|TRBV2
CASTVSYEQYF
TGTGCCAGCACAGTCTCCTACGAGCAGTACTTC
>TRBD1|NA|TRBJ1-1|TRBV11-2
CASSLQTQGARWAFF
TGTGCCAGCAGCCTACAGACGCAGGGGGCGCGGTGGGCTTTCTTT
>TRBD2|NA|TRBJ2-3|TRBV10-1
CASSESTSGRTDTQYF
TGCGCCAGCAGTGAGTCTACTAGCGGACGCACAGATACGCAGTATTTT
>TRBD2|NA|TRBJ2-7|TRBV7-3
CASRPGGGYYEQYF
TGTGCCAGCAGACCGGGAGGGGGGTATTACGAGCAGTACTTC
>TRBD2|NA|TRBJ2-3|TRBV9
CASSVGGLAGSDTQYF
TGTGCCAGCAGCGTAGGGGGACTAGCGGGGTCAGATACGCAGTATTTT
>TRBD1|NA|TRBJ1-1|TRBV5-6
CASSPDRDTEAFF
TGTGCCAGCAGCCCCGACAGGGACACTGAAGCTTTCTTT
>NA|once|TRBJ1-2|TRBV4-1
CASSQGTVRRGYGYTF
TGCGCCAGCAGCCAAGGAACAGTCCGGCGGGGCTATGGCTACACCTTC
>NA|NA|TRBJ1-1|TRBV30
CAWSGSGNEAFF
TGTGCCTGGAGTGGTTCAGGGAATGAAGCTTTCTTT
>TRBD1|NA|TRBJ2-7|TRBV5-1
CASSPTTGDPYEQYF
TGCGCCAGCAGCCCAACGACAGGGGACCCCTACGAGCAGTACTTC
>TRBD1|NA|TRBJ1-5|TRBV27
CASSLTGASFQPQHF
TGTGCCAGCAGTCTCACAGGGGCCTCATTTCAGCCCCAGCATTTT
>NA|NA|TRBJ1-1|TRBV5-5
CASSWGVEAFF
TGTGCCAGCAGCTGGGGGGTTGAAGCTTTCTTT
>NA|NA|TRBJ1-4|TRBV7-2
CASSSGPGWKKLFF
TGTGCCAGCAGCTCCGGACCAGGGTGGAAAAAACTGTTTTTT
>TRBD1|NA|TRBJ1-5|TRBV27
CASSLRQGANQPQHF
TGTGCCAGCAGTTTAAGGCAGGGGGCTAATCAGCCCCAGCATTTT